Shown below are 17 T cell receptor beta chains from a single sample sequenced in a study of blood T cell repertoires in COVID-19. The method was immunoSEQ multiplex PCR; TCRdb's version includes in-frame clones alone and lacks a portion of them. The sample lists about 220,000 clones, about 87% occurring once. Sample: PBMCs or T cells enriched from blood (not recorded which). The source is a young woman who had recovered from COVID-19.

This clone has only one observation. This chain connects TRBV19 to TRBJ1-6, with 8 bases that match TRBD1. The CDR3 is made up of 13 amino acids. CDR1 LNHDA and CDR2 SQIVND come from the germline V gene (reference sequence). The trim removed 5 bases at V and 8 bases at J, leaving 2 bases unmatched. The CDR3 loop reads CASSGQGDSPLHF. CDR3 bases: TGTGCCAGTAGTGGACAGGGTGATTCACCCCTCCACTTT. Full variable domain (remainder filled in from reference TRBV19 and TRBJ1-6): DGGITQSPKYLFRKEGQNVTLSCEQNLNHDAMYWYRQDPGQGLRLIYYSQIVNDFQKGDIAEGYSVSREKKESFPLTVTSAQKNPTAFYLCASSGQGDSPLHFGNGTRLTVT.

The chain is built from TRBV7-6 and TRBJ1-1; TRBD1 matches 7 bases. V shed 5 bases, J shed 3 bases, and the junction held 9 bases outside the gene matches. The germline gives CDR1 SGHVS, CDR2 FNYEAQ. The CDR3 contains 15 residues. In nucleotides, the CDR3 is TGTGCCAGCAGCGAGAGGGGGCATGGGGACACTGAAGCTTTCTTT. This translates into CASSERGHGDTEAFF.

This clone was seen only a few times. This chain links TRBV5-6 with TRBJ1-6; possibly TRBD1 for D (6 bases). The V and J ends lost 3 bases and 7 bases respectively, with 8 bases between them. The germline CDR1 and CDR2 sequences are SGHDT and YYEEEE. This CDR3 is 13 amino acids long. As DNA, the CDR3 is TGTGCCAGCAGCTACGACAGGAATTCACCCCTCCACTTT. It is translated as CASSYDRNSPLHF. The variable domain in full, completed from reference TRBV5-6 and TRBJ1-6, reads DAGVTQSPTHLIKTRGQQVTLRCSPKSGHDTVSWYQQALGQGPQFIFQYYEEEERQRGNFPDRFSGHQFPNYSSELNVNALLLGDSALYLCASSYDRNSPLHFGNGTRLTVT.

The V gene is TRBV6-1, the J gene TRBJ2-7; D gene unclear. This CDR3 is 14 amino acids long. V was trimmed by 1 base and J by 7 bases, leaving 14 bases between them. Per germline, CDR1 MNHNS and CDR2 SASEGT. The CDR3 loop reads CASSEGAGYEEQYF. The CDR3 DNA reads TGTGCCAGCAGTGAAGGGGCCGGATATGAGGAGCAGTACTTC.

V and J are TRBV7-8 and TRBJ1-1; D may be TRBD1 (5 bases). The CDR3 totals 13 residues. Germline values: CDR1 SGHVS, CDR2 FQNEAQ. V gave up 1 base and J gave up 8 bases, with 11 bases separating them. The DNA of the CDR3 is TGTGCCAGCAGCTTAGTTAAGGCAGGGGAAGCTTTCTTT. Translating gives CASSLVKAGEAFF. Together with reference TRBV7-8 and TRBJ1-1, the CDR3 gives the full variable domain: GAGVSQSPRYKVAKRGQDVALRCDPISGHVSLFWYQQALGQGPEFLTYFQNEAQLDKSGLPSDRFFAERPEGSVSTLKIQRTQQEDSAVYLCASSLVKAGEAFFGQGTRLTVV.

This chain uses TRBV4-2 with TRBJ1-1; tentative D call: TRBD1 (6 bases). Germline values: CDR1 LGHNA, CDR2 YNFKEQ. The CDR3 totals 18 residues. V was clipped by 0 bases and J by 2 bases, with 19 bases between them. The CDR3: CASSQEPLRPGANTEAFF. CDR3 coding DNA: TGTGCCAGCAGCCAAGAACCTCTTCGCCCAGGGGCTAACACTGAAGCTTTCTTT.

The CDR3 is CASSPSRRGLTTNEKLFF. In DNA, the CDR3 is TGTGCCAGCAGTCCGAGTAGGAGGGGGCTTACAACTAATGAAAAACTGTTTTTT. The chain combines TRBV6-6 with TRBJ1-4, with 7 nucleotides matching TRBD1. Germline V CDR1 and CDR2: MNHNY, SVGAGI (reference sequence). V trimming: 5 bases; J trimming: 0 bases; junction bases outside the gene matches: 12. The length of the CDR3 is 18 residues.

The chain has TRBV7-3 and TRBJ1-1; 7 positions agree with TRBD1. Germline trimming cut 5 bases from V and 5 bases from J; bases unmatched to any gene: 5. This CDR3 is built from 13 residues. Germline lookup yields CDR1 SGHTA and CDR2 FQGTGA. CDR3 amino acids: CASSPDRVTEAFF. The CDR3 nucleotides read TGTGCCAGCAGCCCCGACAGGGTAACTGAAGCTTTCTTT.

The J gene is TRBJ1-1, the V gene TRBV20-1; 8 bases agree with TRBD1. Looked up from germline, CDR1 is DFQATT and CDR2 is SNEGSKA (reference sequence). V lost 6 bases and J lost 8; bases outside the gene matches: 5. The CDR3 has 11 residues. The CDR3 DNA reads TGCAGTGCCCGGACAGGGAGCGAAGCTTTCTTT. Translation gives CSARTGSEAFF.

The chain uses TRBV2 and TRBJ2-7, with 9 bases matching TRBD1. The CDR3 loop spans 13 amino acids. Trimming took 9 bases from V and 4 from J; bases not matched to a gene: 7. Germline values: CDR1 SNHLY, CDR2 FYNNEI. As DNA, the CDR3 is TGTGCCAGTGGGCGGGACAGGGAATACGAGCAGTACTTC. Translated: CASGRDREYEQYF.

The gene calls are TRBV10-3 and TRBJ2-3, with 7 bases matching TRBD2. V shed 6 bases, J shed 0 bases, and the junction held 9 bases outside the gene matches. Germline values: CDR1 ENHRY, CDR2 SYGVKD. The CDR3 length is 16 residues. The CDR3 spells CAIRKEAGTSTDTQYF. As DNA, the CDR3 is TGTGCCATCAGGAAAGAAGCGGGGACTAGCACAGATACGCAGTATTTT.

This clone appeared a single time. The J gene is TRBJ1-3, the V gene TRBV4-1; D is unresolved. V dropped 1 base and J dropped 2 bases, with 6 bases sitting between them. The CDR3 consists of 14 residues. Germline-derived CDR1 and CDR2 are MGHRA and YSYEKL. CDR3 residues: CASSQGGTGNTIYF. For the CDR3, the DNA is TGCGCCAGCAGCCAAGGAGGGACTGGAAACACCATATATTTT.

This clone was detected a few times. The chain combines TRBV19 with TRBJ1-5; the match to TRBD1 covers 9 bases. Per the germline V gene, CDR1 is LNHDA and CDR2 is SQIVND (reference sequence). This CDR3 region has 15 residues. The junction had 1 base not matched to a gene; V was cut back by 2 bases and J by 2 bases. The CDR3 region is CASSITGGGNQPQHF. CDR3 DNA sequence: TGTGCCAGTAGTATAACAGGGGGCGGCAATCAGCCCCAGCATTTT. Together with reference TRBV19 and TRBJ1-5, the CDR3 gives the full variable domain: DGGITQSPKYLFRKEGQNVTLSCEQNLNHDAMYWYRQDPGQGLRLIYYSQIVNDFQKGDIAEGYSVSREKKESFPLTVTSAQKNPTAFYLCASSITGGGNQPQHFGDGTRLSIL.

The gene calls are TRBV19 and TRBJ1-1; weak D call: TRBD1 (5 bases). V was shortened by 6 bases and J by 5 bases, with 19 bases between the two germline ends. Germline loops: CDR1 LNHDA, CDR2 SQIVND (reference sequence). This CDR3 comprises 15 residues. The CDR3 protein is CASSLPREGKTEAFF. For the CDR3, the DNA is TGTGCCAGTAGCCTACCCAGGGAGGGTAAGACTGAAGCTTTCTTT.

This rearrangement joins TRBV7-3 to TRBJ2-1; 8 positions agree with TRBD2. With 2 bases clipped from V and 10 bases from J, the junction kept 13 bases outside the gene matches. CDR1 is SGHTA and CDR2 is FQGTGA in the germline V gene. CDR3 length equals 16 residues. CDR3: CASSLAGGGSTGEQFF. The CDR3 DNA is TGTGCCAGCAGCTTAGCCGGCGGGGGGTCGACCGGAGAGCAGTTCTTC.

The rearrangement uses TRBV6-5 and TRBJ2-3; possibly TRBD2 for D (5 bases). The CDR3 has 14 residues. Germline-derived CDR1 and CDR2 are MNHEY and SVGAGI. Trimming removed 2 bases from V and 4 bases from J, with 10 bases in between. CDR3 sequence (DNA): TGTGCCAGCAGTTACCCGAGCGGCTCAGATACGCAGTATTTT. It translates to CASSYPSGSDTQYF.

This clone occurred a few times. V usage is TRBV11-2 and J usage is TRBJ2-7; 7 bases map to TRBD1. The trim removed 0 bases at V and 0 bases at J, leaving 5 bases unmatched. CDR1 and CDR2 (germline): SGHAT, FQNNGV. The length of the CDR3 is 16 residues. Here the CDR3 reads CASSLDLRQGSYEQYF. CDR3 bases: TGTGCCAGCAGCTTAGATCTAAGACAGGGCTCCTACGAGCAGTACTTC.